This TCR beta chain was identified during a study of blood T cell repertoires in COVID-19. At the level of the study: Sample material is recorded as cDNA or gDNA derived from T cells, B-cell-depleted T cells, or PBMCs.

The table came from immunoSEQ multiplex PCR; TCRdb's copy has only in-frame clones and leaves some out. The sample yields under 200,000 clones, about four fifths seen once. V gave up 4 bases and J gave up 4 bases; unmatched junction bases: 6. This CDR3 region has 14 residues. The germline V gene has CDR1 LNHDA and CDR2 SQIVND (reference sequence). This chain uses TRBV19 with TRBJ2-7; 8 positions agree with TRBD1. The sequence came from a man aged 50-60 years who had recovered from COVID-19. Sequenced input: PBMCs or T cells enriched from blood (not recorded which). CDR3 nucleotide sequence: TGTGCCAGTAGTAGCCGGGACAGGATATACGAGCAGTACTTC. Amino acids: CASSSRDRIYEQYF.